This TCR beta chain was recorded in a study of memory CD4+ T cells and cytomegalovirus serostatus. Notes on this clone: Its antigen is as yet unknown.

Findings of the study overall: Suggested: most of the CMV-linked TCR signature lies in CD4+ memory cells. About 40% of the roughly 160 known CMV-associated TCRbeta sequences appeared in CD4+ memory.

Single viable CD3+CD4+CD8-CD45RO+ cells were sorted as the memory CD4+ T cells. Positive selection with CD4 microbeads enriched total CD4+ T cells. In the authors' methods: After removing out-of-frame reads, approximately 2 million distinct TCRbeta sequences remained. The assay was immunoSEQ multiplex PCR, and TCRdb's table has in-frame clones only and misses some. Clonal size and the V and J genes are those of that table, whereas D and trimming came from the DNA. The table records about 39,000 clones, roughly 80% of them present only once. CDR1 and CDR2 from the germline V gene are MNHEY and SVGAGI. Trimming pared 6 bases from V and 4 bases from J, leaving 18 bases between. The CDR3 is made up of 15 amino acids.

The sequencing sample was made of memory CD4+ T cells from blood. The chain uses TRBV6-5 and TRBJ1-1; no clear D gene. The TCR originated in an adult in good health and CMV-seronegative. The CDR3 sequence: CASRRAAASGTEAFF. The CDR3, as DNA: TGTGCCAGCAGGCGGGCGGCCGCGAGTGGCACTGAAGCTTTCTTT.